The clone carrying this T cell receptor (beta chain) was seen ten or more times. Its specificity is unknown. RNA transcripts served as the template for amplifying TCR beta CDR3 regions. Using the HTBI primer set, a first-round RT-PCR was run on the TCR CDR3. TCRdb re-derived calls from the multiplex PCR reads in MiXCR, one entry per CDR3 protein. Found here are hundreds of thousands of distinct CDR3 sequences, around 15% of them singletons; the top ten hold approximately 13%. Uncontrolled infections, other autoimmune diseases, pregnancy or lactation led to exclusion of patients. On the basis of clinical symptoms, serum thyroxine and TRAb, thyroid ultrasound and orbital computed tomography, diagnoses were made. These data belong to a study of T cells in Graves' hyperthyroidism and ophthalmopathy. Study-wide points: Model output signaled ophthalmopathy a median approximately six months ahead of onset.

The CDR3 runs to 14 residues. Deletions cut 4 bases from V and 0 bases from J, with 7 bases between. The V gene's germline CDR1 is LGHDT and CDR2 YNNKEL (reference sequence). Sequencing used blood. The gene calls are TRBV3-1 and TRBJ1-3; D not resolved. The clonotype was recovered from a woman aged 50 to 65 with Graves' ophthalmopathy. Here the CDR3 DNA reads TGTGCCAGCAGCCCTCGGGACTCTGGAAACACCATATATTTT. Translation: CASSPRDSGNTIYF.